The 8 T cell receptor beta chains below were found in one sample sequenced in a study of early T cells in non-severe SARS-CoV-2 infection. TCRdb reanalysed the 5' RACE reads using MiXCR and keeps one entry per CDR3 protein. Of 20,000 to 30,000 distinct CDR3 sequences in the sample, 4% to 4.5% were seen once. Specimen: whole blood. The receptors here all came from an adult who was a healthcare worker with PCR-confirmed SARS-CoV-2 infection or an uninfected control (not recorded which).

By sample fraction, this clonotype is medium-sized (0.01 to 0.1%). V and J are TRBV27 and TRBJ2-2; 9 bases are a match to TRBD2. Trimming at V came to 8 bases and at J to 3 bases, leaving 7 bases not matched to a gene. Germline lookup yields CDR1 MNHEY and CDR2 SMNVEV (reference sequence). The CDR3 is 15 amino acids. This CDR3 reads CASARLADDTGELFF. The CDR3 bases are TGTGCCAGCGCCCGACTAGCGGACGACACCGGGGAGCTGTTTTTT.

In its sample, this clonotype was seen a few times. The V gene is TRBV28, the J gene TRBJ2-7, with D tentatively TRBD1 (5 bases). The CDR3 has 16 amino acids. CDR1 is MDHEN, CDR2 SYDVKM, per germline. The ends were cut back, 5 bases at V and 0 bases at J, with 17 bases in the middle. The CDR3 DNA reads as TGTGCCAGCAGTCGTCCCCAGGGTGCGCCCTCCTACGAGCAGTACTTC. Translated, it gives CASSRPQGAPSYEQYF.

The rearrangement links TRBV18 to TRBJ1-2, with 9 bases lining up with TRBD1. The CDR3 contains 14 residues. V shed 1 base and J 5 bases; nucleotides not matched to a gene: 2. The V gene's germline CDR1 is KGHSH and CDR2 LQKENI. The CDR3 loop is CASSPQDRGYGYTF. CDR3 sequence (DNA): TGTGCCAGCTCACCACAGGACAGGGGTTATGGCTACACCTTC.

The CDR3 protein is CASSFLGTEAFF. The DNA for the CDR3 is TGTGCCAGCAGTTTTCTTGGCACTGAAGCTTTCTTT. The rearrangement uses TRBV27 and TRBJ1-1; D gene ambiguous. V lost 3 bases, J lost 4 bases, and 6 bases lay in between. Germline assignment: CDR1 MNHEY and CDR2 SMNVEV (reference sequence). The CDR3 contains 12 residues.

This clonotype came up many times. The V call is TRBV29-1, the J call TRBJ2-5; TRBD1 might be the D (6 bases). This CDR3 spans 14 amino acids. V lost 7 bases, J lost 1 base, and 16 bases lay in between. Germline lookup yields CDR1 SQVTM and CDR2 ANQGSEA. The CDR3 sequence is CSALRGRRQETQYF. DNA of the CDR3: TGCAGCGCCCTGAGGGGGAGACGCCAAGAGACCCAGTACTTC. The variable domain in full, completed from reference TRBV29-1 and TRBJ2-5, reads SAVISQKPSRDICQRGTSLTIQCQVDSQVTMMFWYRQQPGQSLTLIATANQGSEATYESGFVIDKFPISRPNLTFSTLTVSNMSPEDSSIYLCSALRGRRQETQYFGPGTRLLVL.

Comments on this clonotype: Given a much more abundant clone one base away, this may be a read error. CDR3 loop: CASSQDSASGALGANALTF. The CDR3 region has the DNA TGTGCCAGCAGCCAAGATTCGGCTAGCGGGGCTCTGGGGGCCAACGCCCTGACTTTC. The chain employs TRBV4-2 and TRBJ2-6; 9 nucleotides match TRBD2. The CDR3 is 19 amino acids. Germline V gene sequence: CDR1 LGHNA, CDR2 YNFKEQ.

This clonotype was counted ten times or more. At one end, the junction sequence differs from germline, possibly due to a read error. The V and J genes are TRBV6-2 or TRBV6-3 and TRBJ2-1; 9 nucleotides align to TRBD2. Germline CDR1 MNHEY, CDR2 SVGEGT. The CDR3 runs to 14 residues. As DNA, the CDR3 is TGTGCCAGCAGTTACACTAGCGGGTACACTGAGCAGTTCTTC. This gives the protein CASSYTSGYTEQFF.

The CDR3 bases are TGTGCCAGCAGCCCCGGGATTTCCGGGCAGCCCCAGCATTTT. Amino acids: CASSPGISGQPQHF. This chain joins TRBV28 and TRBJ1-5; D gene uncertain. Germline V gene sequence: CDR1 MDHEN, CDR2 SYDVKM. Trimming pared 6 bases from V and 7 bases from J, leaving 16 bases between. CDR3 length: 14 residues.